This T cell receptor beta chain was sequenced in a study of T cells in Graves' hyperthyroidism and ophthalmopathy. At least ten counts were recorded for this clonotype. Its antigen remains unidentified. A NOSPECS grade of at least 4, a Clinical Activity Score of at least 3 and duration under 3 months were recorded in ophthalmopathy patients. Patients having uncontrolled infection, another autoimmune disease, pregnancy or lactation were not included. The authors took PBMCs from 10 ml fresh peripheral blood. The source material, RNA transcripts, was used to amplify TCR beta CDR3 regions. RT-PCR in the first round (using the HTBI primer set) targeted the TCR CDR3. TCRdb reprocessed the multiplex PCR reads via MiXCR and lists one record per CDR3 protein. The table has more than 350,000 distinct CDR3 sequences, about 14% seen once. The CDR3 is made up of 13 amino acids. Germline loops: CDR1 KGHSH, CDR2 LQKENI. The V gene lost 5 bases and the J gene lost 4 bases, with 10 bases spanning the gap.

Study-wide findings and caveats: Most thyroid clonotypes that were expanded above 0.001 also turned up in blood.

The TCR comes from a woman aged 25 to 39 with Graves' ophthalmopathy. Sequenced material: blood. The V gene is TRBV18, the J gene TRBJ2-3; D ambiguous. The CDR3 DNA reads as TGTGCCAGCTCATTCCCTGGTTCAGATACGCAGTATTTT. It encodes CASSFPGSDTQYF. Full variable domain (outside the CDR3, taken from reference TRBV18 and TRBJ2-3): NAGVMQNPRHLVRRRGQEARLRCSPMKGHSHVYWYRQLPEEGLKFMVYLQKENIIDESGMPKERFSAEFPKEGPSILRIQQVVRGDSAAYFCASSFPGSDTQYFGPGTRLTVL.